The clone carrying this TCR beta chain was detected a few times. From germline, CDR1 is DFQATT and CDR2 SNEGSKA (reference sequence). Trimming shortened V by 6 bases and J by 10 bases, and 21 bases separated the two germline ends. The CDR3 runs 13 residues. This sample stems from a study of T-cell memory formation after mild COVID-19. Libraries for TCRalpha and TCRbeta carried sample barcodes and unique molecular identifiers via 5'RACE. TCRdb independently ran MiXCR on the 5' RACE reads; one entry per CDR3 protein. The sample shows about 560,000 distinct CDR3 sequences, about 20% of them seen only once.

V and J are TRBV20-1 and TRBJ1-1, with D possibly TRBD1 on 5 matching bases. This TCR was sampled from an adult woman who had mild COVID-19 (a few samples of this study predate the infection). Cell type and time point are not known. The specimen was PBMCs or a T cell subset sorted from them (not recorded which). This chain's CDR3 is CSASKGRVVSAFF. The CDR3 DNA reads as TGCAGTGCCAGTAAAGGCAGGGTTGTTTCAGCTTTCTTT.